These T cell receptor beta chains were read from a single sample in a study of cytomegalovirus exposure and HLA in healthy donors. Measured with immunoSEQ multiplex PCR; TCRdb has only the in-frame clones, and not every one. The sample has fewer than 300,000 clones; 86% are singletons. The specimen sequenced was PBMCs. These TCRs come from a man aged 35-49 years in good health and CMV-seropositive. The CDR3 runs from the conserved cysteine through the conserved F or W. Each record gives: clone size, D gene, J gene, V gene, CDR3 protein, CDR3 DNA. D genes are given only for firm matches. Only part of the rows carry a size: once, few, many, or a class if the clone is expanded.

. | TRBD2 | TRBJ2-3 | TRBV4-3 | CASSQGRIREATPSTDTQYF | TGCGCCAGCAGCCAAGGTAGAATCCGGGAGGCTACCCCTAGCACAGATACGCAGTATTTT
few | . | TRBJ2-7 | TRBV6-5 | CASEATGGSYEQYF | TGTGCCAGCGAGGCCACCGGGGGCTCCTACGAGCAGTACTTC
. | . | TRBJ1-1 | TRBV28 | CASSLKGTRNTEAFF | TGTGCCAGCAGTTTAAAAGGGACAAGGAACACTGAAGCTTTCTTT
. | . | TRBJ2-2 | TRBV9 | CASNPAGTGELFF | TGTGCCAGCAACCCGGCGGGCACCGGGGAGCTGTTTTTT
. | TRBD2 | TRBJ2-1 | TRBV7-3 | CASSLGGRAGEQFF | TGTGCCAGCAGCTTAGGCGGGAGGGCCGGTGAGCAGTTCTTC
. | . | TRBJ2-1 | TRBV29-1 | CSVLFWTKDEQFF | TGCAGCGTGCTCTTTTGGACAAAAGATGAGCAGTTCTTC
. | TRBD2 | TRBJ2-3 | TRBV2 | CASSGRLAGVADTQYF | TGTGCCAGCAGTGGGCGACTAGCGGGAGTTGCAGATACGCAGTATTTT
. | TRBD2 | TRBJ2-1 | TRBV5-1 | CASSWTGTSLKHQQFF | TGCGCCAGCAGCTGGACGGGGACTAGCCTTAAGCATCAGCAGTTCTTC
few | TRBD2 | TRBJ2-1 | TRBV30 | CAWITGLVWNEQFF | TGTGCCTGGATAACAGGACTAGTGTGGAATGAGCAGTTCTTC
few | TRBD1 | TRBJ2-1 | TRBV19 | CASRLGQVVLGEQFF | TGTGCCAGTAGGCTGGGACAGGTGGTATTGGGTGAGCAGTTCTTC